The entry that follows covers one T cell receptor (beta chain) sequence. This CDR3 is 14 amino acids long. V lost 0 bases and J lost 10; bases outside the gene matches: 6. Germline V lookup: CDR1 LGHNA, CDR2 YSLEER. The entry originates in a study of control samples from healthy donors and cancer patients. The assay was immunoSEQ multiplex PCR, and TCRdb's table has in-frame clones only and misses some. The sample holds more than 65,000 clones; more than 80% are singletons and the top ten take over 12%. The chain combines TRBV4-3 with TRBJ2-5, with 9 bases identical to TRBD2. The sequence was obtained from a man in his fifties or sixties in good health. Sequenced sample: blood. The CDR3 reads CASSQDRAGGGQYF. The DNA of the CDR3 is TGCGCCAGCAGCCAAGATAGGGCGGGAGGGGGCCAGTACTTC.